This TCR beta chain was identified during a study of blood T cells in healthy people across ages. Study-wide results and limits: Roughly linearly, TCR beta diversity per million T cells fell as age increased. Unsorted PBMC material precluded a definitive naive versus antigen-experienced comparison.

Healthy Caucasians from Russia aged about 6 to 95 served as donors. On this clonotype: The antigen is not known.

The CDR3 totals 16 residues. From germline, CDR1 is MDHEN and CDR2 SYDVKM. Trimming left V 3 bases short and J 6 bases short, with 21 bases between. A second about 6 to 12 cycle PCR used barcoded and J-beta primers. Each cDNA molecule was tagged by a template-switch adaptor with 12 random nucleotides. TCRdb recomputed calls from the 5' RACE reads with MiXCR, one row per CDR3 protein. The sample comprises 710,000 or so distinct CDR3 sequences, roughly 20% of which are singletons, and roughly 22% rests with the top ten. This clonotype was obtained from an older man in good health. The rearrangement links TRBV28 to TRBJ2-7; D is possibly TRBD1 or TRBD2 (5 bases each). The sequencing sample was made of blood. DNA for the CDR3: TGTGCCAGCAGTTTGGGGACCCCCGGGGCAGTGATCGAGCAGTACTTC. It specifies CASSLGTPGAVIEQYF.